This T cell receptor (beta chain) was sequenced in a study of low-dose radiotherapy and immunotherapy resistance in tumors. Whole-study context: Intravenous ipilimumab 1 mg/kg every six weeks was given with nivolumab 240 mg every two weeks.

TRAV- and TRBV-specific primers, spanning alpha and beta chains, primed first-strand cDNA. The authors ran around 18 PCR cycles to amplify TCRs with a constant-region primer and V-primer adapter. TCRdb reprocessed the reads with MiXCR, giving one entry per CDR3 protein. The sample carries 50,000 or so distinct CDR3 sequences, about 25% recorded once. This sample's time point: after trial treatment. Treatment specified: LDRT plus nivolumab, ipilimumab, low-dose cyclophosphamide and aspirin (RACIN trial). The donors, trial participants, received nivolumab, ipilimumab, aspirin, low-dose cyclophosphamide and low-dose radiotherapy. The V gene's germline CDR1 is KGHDR and CDR2 SFDVKD. V lost 9 bases to trimming and J lost 4 bases, with 15 bases between them. CDR3 length: 14 residues.

The chain has TRBV24-1 and TRBJ2-1, with D tentatively TRBD2 (6 bases). The sequence was obtained from a male donor with prostate cancer. This specimen was PBMCs, taken after low-dose radiotherapy plus immunotherapy. The CDR3 here is CATAQASGYNEQFF. CDR3 bases: TGTGCCACCGCCCAGGCCAGCGGGTACAATGAGCAGTTCTTC.